A selection of T cell receptor beta chains follows, all from one sample in a study of STAT5B mutations in CD4+ large granular lymphocyte leukemia. Assay used: immunoSEQ multiplex PCR; TCRdb lists only in-frame clones, some missing. The data hold about 24,000 clones, with about two thirds observed a single time. Sequencing was performed on CD4+ T cells from blood buffy coats. The receptors were sampled from a human donor in good health. CDR3s include the opening cysteine and the closing phenylalanine or tryptophan. D genes are given only for firm matches. For some rows the clone size is stated as once, few or many, or as a class when expanded; others skip it.

>-|TRBV2|-|TRBJ1-3
TGTGCCAGCAACCCAGCTAGCTCTGGAAACACCATATATTTT
CASNPASSGNTIYF
>-|TRBV5-4|few|TRBJ2-2
TGTGCCAGCAGCTTGACTCGCACCGGGGAGCTGTTTTTT
CASSLTRTGELFF
>TRBD1|TRBV28|-|TRBJ2-7
TGTGCCAGCGGATTAGGGACAGTCCACGAGCAGTACTTC
CASGLGTVHEQYF
>-|TRBV21-1|-|TRBJ1-2
TGTGCCAGCAGGGACCGCCTCTGTGGCTACACCTTC
CASRDRLCGYTF
>-|TRBV5-1|-|TRBJ2-7
TGCGCCAGCAGCTTGGCCACAGTCGGATATGGCTCCTACGAGCAGTACTTC
CASSLATVGYGSYEQYF
>-|TRBV7-8|-|TRBJ1-5
TGTGCCAGCAGCTTAGCTGGTGGGCCCAATCAGCCCCAGCATTTT
CASSLAGGPNQPQHF
>-|TRBV7-8|-|TRBJ2-7
TGTGCCAGCAGCTTAGTCAAATTACCCTACGAGCAGTACTTC
CASSLVKLPYEQYF
>-|TRBV6-1|-|TRBJ2-2
TGTGCCAGCAGTGAAGTGGTGAACACCGGGGAGCTGTTTTTT
CASSEVVNTGELFF
>TRBD1|TRBV18|-|TRBJ2-5
TGTGCCAGCTCACGGGACAGGGAGGGTCAGGAGACCCAGTACTTC
CASSRDREGQETQYF
>-|TRBV6-1|-|TRBJ1-1
TGTGCCAGCAGAGCAGGACTGAAGAACACTGAAGCTTTCTTT
CASRAGLKNTEAFF
>-|TRBV6-5|-|TRBJ1-1
TGTGCCGGCCGCCCAGACAGACGAAGCACTGAAGCTTTCTTT
CAGRPDRRSTEAFF
>-|TRBV14|-|TRBJ1-1
TGTGCCAGCAGCCAAGAAAGGGGGGTCTGGCAGGCTGAATTGAACACTGAAGCTTTCTTT
CASSQERGVWQAELNTEAFF
>TRBD1|TRBV28|-|TRBJ2-4
TGTGCCAGCAGTCCCCGGACAGGGGGAGCCAAAAACATTCAGTACTTC
CASSPRTGGAKNIQYF
>-|TRBV5-1|few|TRBJ2-2
TGCGCCAGCAGCAAACTCACAGGGAACACCGGGGAGCTGTTTTTT
CASSKLTGNTGELFF
>-|TRBV20-1|-|TRBJ2-7
TGCAGTGCTCGGCCGCAATCGTGGCAGTACTTC
CSARPQSWQYF
>TRBD1|TRBV2|once|TRBJ1-6
TGTGCCAGCAGTGATCCACGGACAGGGCGGAATTCACCCCTCCACTTT
CASSDPRTGRNSPLHF
>-|TRBV21-1|once|TRBJ2-1
TGTGCCAGCAGCGGGGCGTCCTCCTACAATGAGCAGTTCTTC
CASSGASSYNEQFF
>-|TRBV29-1|-|TRBJ2-5
TGCAGCGTTGAATCTTGGCAGGGGACGGAGACCCAGTACTTC
CSVESWQGTETQYF